Listed here are 3 T cell receptor beta chains from one sample, sequenced in a study of cytomegalovirus exposure and HLA in healthy donors. The PCR used 60 Vbeta and 13 Jbeta primers. Method: immunoSEQ multiplex PCR; TCRdb's copy keeps in-frame clones and lacks some. The sample totals 85,000 to 90,000 clones. The sequencing sample was made of PBMCs. All receptors derive from a man aged 45 to 65 in good health and CMV-seropositive.

The chain uses TRBV2 and TRBJ1-5; D gene ambiguous. Trimming shortened V by 5 bases and J by 0 bases, and 8 bases separated the two germline ends. Looked up from germline, CDR1 is SNHLY and CDR2 is FYNNEI. There are 14 residues in the CDR3. CDR3 loop: CASSLAVSNQPQHF. CDR3 in DNA: TGTGCCAGCAGTTTGGCGGTTAGCAATCAGCCCCAGCATTTT.

This chain joins TRBV4-3 and TRBJ2-7; perhaps TRBD2 as D (6 bases). This CDR3 has 14 amino acids. Germline CDR1 is LGHNA and CDR2 is YSLEER. V was shortened by 4 bases and J by 0 bases, with 10 bases between the two germline ends. CDR3 DNA: TGCGCCAGCAGCCCGGGGGACCACTCCTACGAGCAGTACTTC. Amino acid sequence: CASSPGDHSYEQYF.

The chain uses TRBV7-9 and TRBJ2-5; 7 bases line up with TRBD1. Losses at the gene ends were 1 base for V and 3 bases for J; bases not matched to a gene: 14. Germline CDR1 is SEHNR and CDR2 is FQNEAQ (reference sequence). The CDR3 consists of 18 residues. CDR3 amino acids: CASSLEGAGSGWEETQYF. In nucleotides, the CDR3 is TGTGCCAGCAGCTTAGAGGGGGCCGGCTCCGGGTGGGAAGAGACCCAGTACTTC.